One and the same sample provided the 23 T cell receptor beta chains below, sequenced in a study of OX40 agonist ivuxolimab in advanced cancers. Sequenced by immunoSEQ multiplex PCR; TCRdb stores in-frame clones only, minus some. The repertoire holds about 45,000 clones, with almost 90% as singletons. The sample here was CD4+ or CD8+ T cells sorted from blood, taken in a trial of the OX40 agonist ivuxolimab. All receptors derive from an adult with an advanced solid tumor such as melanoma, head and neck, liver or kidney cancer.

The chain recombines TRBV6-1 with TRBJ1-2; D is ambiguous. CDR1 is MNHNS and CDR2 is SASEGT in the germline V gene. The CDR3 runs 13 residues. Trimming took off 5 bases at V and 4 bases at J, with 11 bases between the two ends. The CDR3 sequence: CASSLEQVYGYTF. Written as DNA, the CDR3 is TGTGCCAGCAGTTTGGAGCAAGTCTATGGCTACACCTTC.

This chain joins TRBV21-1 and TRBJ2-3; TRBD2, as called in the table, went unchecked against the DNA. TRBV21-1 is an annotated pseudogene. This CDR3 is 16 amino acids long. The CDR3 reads CASSKVSGFFTDTQYF. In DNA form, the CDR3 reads TGTGCCAGCAGCAAAGTTAGCGGATTCTTCACAGATACGCAGTATTTT.

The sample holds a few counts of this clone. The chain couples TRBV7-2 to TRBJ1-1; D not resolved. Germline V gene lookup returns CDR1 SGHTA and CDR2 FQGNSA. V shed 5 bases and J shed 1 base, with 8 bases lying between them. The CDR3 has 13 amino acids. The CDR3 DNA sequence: TGTGCCAGCAGCCCCGGCACGAACACTGAAGCTTTCTTT. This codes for CASSPGTNTEAFF.

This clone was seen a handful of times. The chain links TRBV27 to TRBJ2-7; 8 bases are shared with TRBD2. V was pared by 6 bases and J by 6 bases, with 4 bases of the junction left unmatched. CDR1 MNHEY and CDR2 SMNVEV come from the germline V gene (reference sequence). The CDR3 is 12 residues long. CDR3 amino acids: CASSIRGGEQYF. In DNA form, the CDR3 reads TGTGCCAGCAGCATACGGGGGGGCGAGCAGTACTTC.

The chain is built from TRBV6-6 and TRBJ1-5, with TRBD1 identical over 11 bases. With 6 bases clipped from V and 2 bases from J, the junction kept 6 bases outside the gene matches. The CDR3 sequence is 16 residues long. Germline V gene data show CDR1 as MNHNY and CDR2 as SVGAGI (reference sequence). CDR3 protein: CASRLGQGARNQPQHF. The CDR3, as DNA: TGTGCCAGCAGACTAGGACAGGGGGCGCGCAATCAGCCCCAGCATTTT.

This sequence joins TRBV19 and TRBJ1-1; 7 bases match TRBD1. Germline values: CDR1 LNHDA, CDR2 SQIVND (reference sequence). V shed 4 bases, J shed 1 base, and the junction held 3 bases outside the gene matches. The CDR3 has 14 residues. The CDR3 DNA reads TGTGCCAGTAGTAACGACAGGGCGAACACTGAAGCTTTCTTT. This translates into CASSNDRANTEAFF.

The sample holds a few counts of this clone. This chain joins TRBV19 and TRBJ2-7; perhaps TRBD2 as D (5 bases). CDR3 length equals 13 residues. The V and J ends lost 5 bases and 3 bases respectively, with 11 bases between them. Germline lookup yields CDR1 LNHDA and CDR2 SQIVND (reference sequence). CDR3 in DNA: TGTGCCAGTAGTCTAGCCGTACACTACGAGCAGTACTTC. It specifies CASSLAVHYEQYF.

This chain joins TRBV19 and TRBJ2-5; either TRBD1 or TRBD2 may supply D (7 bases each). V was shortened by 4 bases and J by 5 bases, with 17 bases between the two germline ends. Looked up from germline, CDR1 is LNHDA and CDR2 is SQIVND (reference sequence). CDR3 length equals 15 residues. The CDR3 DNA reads TGTGCCAGTAGTAACCAACAGGGGAGGGGGGAGACCCAGTACTTC. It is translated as CASSNQQGRGETQYF.

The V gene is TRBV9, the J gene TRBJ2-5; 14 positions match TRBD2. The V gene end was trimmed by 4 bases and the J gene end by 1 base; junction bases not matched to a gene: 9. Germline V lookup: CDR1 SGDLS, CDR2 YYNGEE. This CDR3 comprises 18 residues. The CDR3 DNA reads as TGTGCCAGCAGCCCGGGGACTAGCGGGAGATCGCCCCAAGAGACCCAGTACTTC. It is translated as CASSPGTSGRSPQETQYF.

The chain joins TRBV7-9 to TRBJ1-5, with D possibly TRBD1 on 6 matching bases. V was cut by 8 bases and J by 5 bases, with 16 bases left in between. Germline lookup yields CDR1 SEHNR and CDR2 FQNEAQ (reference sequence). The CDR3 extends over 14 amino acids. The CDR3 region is CASSLTGEDQPQHF. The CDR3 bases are TGTGCCAGCTCCCTGACAGGAGAAGATCAGCCCCAGCATTTT.

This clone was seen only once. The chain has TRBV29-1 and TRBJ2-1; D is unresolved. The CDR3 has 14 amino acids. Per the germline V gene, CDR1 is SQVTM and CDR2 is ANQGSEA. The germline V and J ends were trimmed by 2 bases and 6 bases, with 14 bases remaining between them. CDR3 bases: TGCAGCGTTGAATGGGGTTCCAGGTCCAATGAGCAGTTCTTC. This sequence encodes CSVEWGSRSNEQFF.

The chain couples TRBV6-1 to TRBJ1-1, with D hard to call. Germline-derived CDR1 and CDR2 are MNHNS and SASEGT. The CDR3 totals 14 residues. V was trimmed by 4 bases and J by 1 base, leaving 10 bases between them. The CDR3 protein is CASSGKNENTEAFF. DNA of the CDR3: TGTGCCAGCAGTGGCAAGAACGAGAACACTGAAGCTTTCTTT.

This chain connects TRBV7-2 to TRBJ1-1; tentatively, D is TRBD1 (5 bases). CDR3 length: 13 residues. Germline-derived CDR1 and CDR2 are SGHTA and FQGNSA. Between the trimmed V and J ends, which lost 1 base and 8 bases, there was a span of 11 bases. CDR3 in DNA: TGTGCCAGCAGCTTAGAGATAAGACAGGAAGCTTTCTTT. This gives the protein CASSLEIRQEAFF.

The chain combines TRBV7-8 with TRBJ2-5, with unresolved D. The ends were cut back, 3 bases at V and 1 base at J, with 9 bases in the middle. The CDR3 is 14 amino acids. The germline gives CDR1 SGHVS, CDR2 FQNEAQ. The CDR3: CASSLRSSQETQYF. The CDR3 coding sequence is TGTGCCAGCAGCTTGCGGAGCTCCCAAGAGACCCAGTACTTC.

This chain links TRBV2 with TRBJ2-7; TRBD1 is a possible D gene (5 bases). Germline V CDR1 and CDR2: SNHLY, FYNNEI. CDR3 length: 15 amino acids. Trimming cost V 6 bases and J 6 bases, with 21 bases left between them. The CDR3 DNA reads TGTGCCAGCAGCTTAGGGGTGCGTAAAGTTAGCGAGCAGTACTTC. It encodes CASSLGVRKVSEQYF. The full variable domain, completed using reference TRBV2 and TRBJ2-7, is EPEVTQTPSHQVTQMGQEVILRCVPISNHLYFYWYRQILGQKVEFLVSFYNNEISEKSEIFDDQFSVERPDGSNFTLKIRSTKLEDSAMYFCASSLGVRKVSEQYFGPGTRLTVT.

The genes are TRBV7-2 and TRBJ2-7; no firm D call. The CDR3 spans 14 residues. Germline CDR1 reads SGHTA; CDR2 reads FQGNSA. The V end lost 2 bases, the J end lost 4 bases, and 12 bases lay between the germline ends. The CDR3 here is CASSLQPGDYEQYF. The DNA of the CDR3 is TGTGCCAGCAGCTTACAGCCAGGTGATTACGAGCAGTACTTC.

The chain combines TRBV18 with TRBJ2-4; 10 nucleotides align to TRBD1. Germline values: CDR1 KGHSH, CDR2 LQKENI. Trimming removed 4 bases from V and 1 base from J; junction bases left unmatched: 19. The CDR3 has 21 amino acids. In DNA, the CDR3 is TGTGCCAGCTCACTAGACAGGGGGCGACCCGAAGGAAGTTCGGCCAAAAACATTCAGTACTTC. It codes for CASSLDRGRPEGSSAKNIQYF.

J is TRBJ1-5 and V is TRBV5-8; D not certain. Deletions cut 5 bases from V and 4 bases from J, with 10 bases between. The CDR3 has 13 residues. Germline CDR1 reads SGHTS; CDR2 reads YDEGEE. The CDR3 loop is CASRRGLNQPQHF. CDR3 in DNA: TGTGCCAGCAGGCGGGGTTTAAATCAGCCCCAGCATTTT.

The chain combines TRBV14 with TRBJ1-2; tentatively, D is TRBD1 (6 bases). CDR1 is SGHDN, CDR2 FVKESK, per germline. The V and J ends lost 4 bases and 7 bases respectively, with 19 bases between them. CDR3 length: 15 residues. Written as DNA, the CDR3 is TGTGCCAGCAGCCGGGACAACAGGGTCACACCTGGCTACACCTTC. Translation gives CASSRDNRVTPGYTF.

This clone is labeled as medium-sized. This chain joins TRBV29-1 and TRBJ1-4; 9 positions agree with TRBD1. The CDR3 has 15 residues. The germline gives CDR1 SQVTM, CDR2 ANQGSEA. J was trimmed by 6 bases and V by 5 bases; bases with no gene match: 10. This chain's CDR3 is CSVQRTGERDEKLFF. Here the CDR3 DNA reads TGCAGCGTTCAAAGGACAGGGGAACGCGATGAAAAACTGTTTTTT.

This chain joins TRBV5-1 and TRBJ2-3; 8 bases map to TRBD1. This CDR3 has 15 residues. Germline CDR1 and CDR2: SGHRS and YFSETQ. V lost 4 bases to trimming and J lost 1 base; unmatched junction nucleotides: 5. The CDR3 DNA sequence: TGCGCCAGCAGCGGACAGGGTCGGGGCACAGATACGCAGTATTTT. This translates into CASSGQGRGTDTQYF.

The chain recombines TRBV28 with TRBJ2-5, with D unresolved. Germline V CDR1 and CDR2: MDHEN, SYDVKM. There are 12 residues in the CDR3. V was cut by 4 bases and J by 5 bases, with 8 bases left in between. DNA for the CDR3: TGTGCCAGCAGTTCCTTGGGCGAGACCCAGTACTTC. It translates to CASSSLGETQYF. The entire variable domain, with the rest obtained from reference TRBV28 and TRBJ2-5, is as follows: DVKVTQSSRYLVKRTGEKVFLECVQDMDHENMFWYRQDPGLGLRLIYFSYDVKMKEKGDIPEGYSVSREKKERFSLILESASTNQTSMYLCASSSLGETQYFGPGTRLLVL.

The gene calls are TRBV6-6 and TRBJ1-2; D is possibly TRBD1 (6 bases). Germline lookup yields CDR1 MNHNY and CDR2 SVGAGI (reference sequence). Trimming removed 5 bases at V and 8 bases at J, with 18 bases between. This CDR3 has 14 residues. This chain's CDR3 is CASSTGPPGGGYTF. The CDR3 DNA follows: TGTGCCAGCAGTACAGGGCCTCCGGGTGGAGGCTACACCTTC.